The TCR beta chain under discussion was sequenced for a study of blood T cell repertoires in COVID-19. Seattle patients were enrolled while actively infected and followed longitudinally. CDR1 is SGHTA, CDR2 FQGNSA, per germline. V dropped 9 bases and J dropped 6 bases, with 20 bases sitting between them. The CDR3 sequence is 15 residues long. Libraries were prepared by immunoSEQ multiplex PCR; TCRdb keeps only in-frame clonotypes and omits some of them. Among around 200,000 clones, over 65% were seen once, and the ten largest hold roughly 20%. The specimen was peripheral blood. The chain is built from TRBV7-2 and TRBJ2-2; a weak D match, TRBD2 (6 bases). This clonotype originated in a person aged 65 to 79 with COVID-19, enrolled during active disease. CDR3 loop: CASGPRLGDSGELFF. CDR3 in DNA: TGTGCCAGTGGTCCCCGACTAGGAGATTCCGGGGAGCTGTTTTTT.